One and the same sample provided the 4 T cell receptor beta chains below, sequenced in a study of shared clonotypes between healthy human individuals. Profiling relied on immunoSEQ multiplex PCR, and the TCRdb table lists in-frame clones only, not all of them. The repertoire has about 2.3 million clones, approximately 95% of them found once; the top ten carry about 0.41%. The specimen was naive CD4+ T cells from PBMCs. Subset indicated: CD45RA+ positively selected. These receptors all come from a man aged 18 to 30 in good health. Some clones in this sample may be carry-over from other donors' samples.

The J gene is TRBJ1-2, the V gene TRBV28; D may be TRBD1 (5 bases). V was shortened by 5 bases and J by 4 bases, with 11 bases between the two germline ends. Germline CDR1 reads MDHEN; CDR2 reads SYDVKM. There are 13 residues in the CDR3. The chain's CDR3 is CASSTRGSYGYTF. CDR3 nucleotide sequence: TGTGCCAGCAGTACACGGGGGTCCTATGGCTACACCTTC.

V is TRBV2 and J is TRBJ2-7; D uncertain. Germline CDR1 is SNHLY and CDR2 is FYNNEI. CDR3 length: 13 amino acids. The V end was cut by 4 bases, the J end by 7 bases, with 14 bases between. CDR3 coding DNA: TGTGCCAGCAGTGTGGTGGCCCCAGGTGAGCAGTACTTC. Protein product: CASSVVAPGEQYF. Complete variable domain (other parts from reference TRBV2 and TRBJ2-7): EPEVTQTPSHQVTQMGQEVILRCVPISNHLYFYWYRQILGQKVEFLVSFYNNEISEKSEIFDDQFSVERPDGSNFTLKIRSTKLEDSAMYFCASSVVAPGEQYFGPGTRLTVT.

This chain links TRBV11-1 with TRBJ2-1, with TRBD2 matching over 9 bases. The CDR3 is 15 amino acids. Germline CDR1 is SGHAT and CDR2 is FQDESV (reference sequence). V was clipped by 2 bases and J by 12 bases; unmatched bases: 11. The CDR3 bases are TGTGCCAGCAGCTTATCATTTGGGGGAGCGGGAGGGCAGTTCTTC. As protein: CASSLSFGGAGGQFF.

This chain connects TRBV29-1 to TRBJ2-2, with D tentatively TRBD2 (7 bases). The V end lost 5 bases, the J end lost 3 bases, and 13 bases lay between the germline ends. The germline V gene encodes CDR1 SQVTM and CDR2 ANQGSEA. CDR3 length equals 14 residues. The CDR3 DNA is TGCAGCGTTTACGGGGGGCGGGACACCGGGGAGCTGTTTTTT. Residues: CSVYGGRDTGELFF.